This T cell receptor (beta chain) is from a study of cytomegalovirus exposure and HLA in healthy donors. The PCR made use of 60 Vbeta and 13 Jbeta primers. Method: immunoSEQ multiplex PCR; TCRdb's copy keeps in-frame clones and lacks some. The sample yields tens of thousands of clones, 75% to 80% seen once. Remarks on this clone: Its cognate antigen is unknown.

Study conclusions and caveats: Later work showed greater clonal expansion in HLA-associated TCR beta chains than in equally common others. What TCR beta sequences reportedly achieved was accurate prediction of HLA-A and HLA-B alleles in most subjects. There were some public TCRs occurring in many donors, but most TCR sequences were rare.

Sequenced: PBMCs. The TCR comes from a woman between 40 and 50 years old in good health and CMV-seropositive.

DNA for the CDR3: TGTGCCAGCAGCGTCAGTGGGGAGTTCCCCACAGATACGCAGTATTTT. It translates to CASSVSGEFPTDTQYF. The chain is built from TRBV9 and TRBJ2-3; a possible D gene is TRBD2 (5 bases). Between the trimmed V and J ends, which lost 2 bases and 2 bases, there was a span of 15 bases. Germline CDR1 reads SGDLS; CDR2 reads YYNGEE. This CDR3 has 16 residues.